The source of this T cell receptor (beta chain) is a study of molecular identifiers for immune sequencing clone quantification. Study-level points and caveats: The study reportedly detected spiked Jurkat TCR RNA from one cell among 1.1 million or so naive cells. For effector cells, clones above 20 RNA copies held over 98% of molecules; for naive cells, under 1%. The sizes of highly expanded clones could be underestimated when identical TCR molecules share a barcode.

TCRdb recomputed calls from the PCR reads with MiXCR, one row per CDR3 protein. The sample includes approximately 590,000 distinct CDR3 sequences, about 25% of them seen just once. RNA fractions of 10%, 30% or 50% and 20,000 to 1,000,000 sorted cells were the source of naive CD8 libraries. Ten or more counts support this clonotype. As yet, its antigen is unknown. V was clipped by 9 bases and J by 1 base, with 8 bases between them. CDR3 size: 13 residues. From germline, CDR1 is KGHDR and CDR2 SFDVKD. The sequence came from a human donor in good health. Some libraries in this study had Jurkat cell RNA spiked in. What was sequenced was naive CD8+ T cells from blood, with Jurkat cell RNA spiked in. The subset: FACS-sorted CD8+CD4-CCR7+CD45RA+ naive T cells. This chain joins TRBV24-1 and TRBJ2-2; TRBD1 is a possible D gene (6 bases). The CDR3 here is CATGGQNTGELFF. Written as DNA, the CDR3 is TGTGCCACCGGGGGACAGAACACCGGGGAGCTGTTTTTT.